A selection of T cell receptor beta chains follows, all from one sample in a study of identical twins. MiXCR, run by TCRdb on the 5' RACE reads, gives a single entry per CDR3 protein. The table includes hundreds of thousands of distinct CDR3 sequences, just over 7% detected once. This sample was also put to use in a study of yellow fever vaccine responses in identical twins.

Sequencing was performed on PBMCs. Receptors originate from a woman younger than 30 in good health. Each CDR3 is given with its conserved first and last residue. D genes are given only for firm matches. A clone size is listed for some rows: how often the clone was seen (once, few, many), or a class if it is expanded.

v_gene: TRBV10-3
abundance: few
d_gene: TRBD1
j_gene: TRBJ2-1
len: 15
CDR3nt: TGTGCCATCAGTACCGGGACAGCCTCCAGGGATGAGCAGTTCTTC
CDR3aa: CAISTGTASRDEQFF

v_gene: TRBV7-8
abundance: few
d_gene: TRBD1
j_gene: TRBJ2-5
len: 15
CDR3nt: TGTGCCAGCAGCTTAGACCGACAGGGTGGGGAGACCCAGTACTTC
CDR3aa: CASSLDRQGGETQYF

v_gene: TRBV5-1
abundance: few
d_gene: .
j_gene: TRBJ2-5
len: 15
CDR3nt: TGCGCCAGCAGCGACACAGGGTATCCTAGAGAGACCCAGTACTTC
CDR3aa: CASSDTGYPRETQYF

v_gene: TRBV5-1
abundance: many
d_gene: TRBD1
j_gene: TRBJ2-3
len: 16
CDR3nt: TGCGCCAGCAGCGCGGGACAGGGGAAGGGCACAGATACGCAGTATTTT
CDR3aa: CASSAGQGKGTDTQYF

v_gene: TRBV20-1
abundance: many
d_gene: TRBD1
j_gene: TRBJ1-1
len: 16
CDR3nt: TGCAGTGCTAGAGATGGGGACAGGGGAGAGTACACTGAAGCTTTCTTT
CDR3aa: CSARDGDRGEYTEAFF

v_gene: TRBV5-1
abundance: many
d_gene: .
j_gene: TRBJ2-2
len: 17
CDR3nt: TGCGCCAGCAGCTTTTCGCCCGGGGTCGGTGTGTCCGGGGAGCTGTTTTTT
CDR3aa: CASSFSPGVGVSGELFF

v_gene: TRBV7-8
abundance: .
d_gene: TRBD1
j_gene: TRBJ1-3
len: 16
CDR3nt: TGTGCCAGCAGCGCCGGGACAGCGACTTTACTAAACACCATATATTTT
CDR3aa: CASSAGTATLLNTIYF

v_gene: TRBV6-5
abundance: .
d_gene: TRBD1
j_gene: TRBJ1-1
len: 15
CDR3nt: TGTGCCAGCAGTTACCAGGGACAGGGAAACACTGAAGCTTTCTTT
CDR3aa: CASSYQGQGNTEAFF

v_gene: TRBV7-9
abundance: many
d_gene: TRBD2
j_gene: TRBJ2-7
len: 16
CDR3nt: TGTGCCAGCAGCCTTGAGACTAGCGGGAGCTTGGGAGAGCAGTACTTC
CDR3aa: CASSLETSGSLGEQYF

v_gene: TRBV6-5
abundance: .
d_gene: TRBD2
j_gene: TRBJ2-7
len: 16
CDR3nt: TGTGCCAGCAGTTACTCAAGCGGGAGGACCACCTACGAGCAGTACTTC
CDR3aa: CASSYSSGRTTYEQYF

v_gene: TRBV5-1
abundance: .
d_gene: .
j_gene: TRBJ2-7
len: 15
CDR3nt: TGCGCCAGCAGCTTGGCCCCGGGGAGCTCCTACGAGCAGTACTTC
CDR3aa: CASSLAPGSSYEQYF

v_gene: TRBV25-1
abundance: .
d_gene: .
j_gene: TRBJ1-1
len: 11
CDR3nt: TGTGCCAGCTTCTCGGGGTTTTCGGCTTTCTTT
CDR3aa: CASFSGFSAFF

v_gene: TRBV9
abundance: few
d_gene: TRBD2
j_gene: TRBJ2-7
len: 15
CDR3nt: TGTGCCAGCAGCGTAGCAGCTAGCGGGAACTACGAGCAGTACTTC
CDR3aa: CASSVAASGNYEQYF

v_gene: TRBV6-2/TRBV6-3
abundance: many
d_gene: .
j_gene: TRBJ2-5
len: 15
CDR3nt: TGTGCCAGCAGGAATCCAACTAGCAGGGGAGAGACCCAGTACTTC
CDR3aa: CASRNPTSRGETQYF

v_gene: TRBV11-2
abundance: .
d_gene: .
j_gene: TRBJ1-3
len: 14
CDR3nt: TGTGCCAGCAGACTAACAAACTCTGGAAACACCATATATTTT
CDR3aa: CASRLTNSGNTIYF

v_gene: TRBV5-6
abundance: many
d_gene: TRBD2
j_gene: TRBJ2-2
len: 16
CDR3nt: TGTGCCAGCAGCCCCCTAGCGGGAGGTTTCGATCGGGAGCTGTTTTTT
CDR3aa: CASSPLAGGFDRELFF

v_gene: TRBV12-3/TRBV12-4
abundance: .
d_gene: .
j_gene: TRBJ2-7
len: 13
CDR3nt: TGTGCCACCTGTTCGCAAAGCACCCACGAGCAGTACTTC
CDR3aa: CATCSQSTHEQYF

v_gene: TRBV6-6
abundance: many
d_gene: .
j_gene: TRBJ2-5
len: 13
CDR3nt: TGTGCCAGCACCGGCGATTACTCGGAGACCCAGTACTTC
CDR3aa: CASTGDYSETQYF

v_gene: TRBV4-1
abundance: many
d_gene: .
j_gene: TRBJ1-1
len: 15
CDR3nt: TGCGCCAGCAGCCAAGATGAGGGGCCGGGCACTGAAGCTTTCTTT
CDR3aa: CASSQDEGPGTEAFF

v_gene: TRBV5-1
abundance: .
d_gene: TRBD1
j_gene: TRBJ2-3
len: 16
CDR3nt: TGCGCCAGCAGCTTGGTTACAGGGACAGATACAGATACGCAGTATTTT
CDR3aa: CASSLVTGTDTDTQYF

v_gene: TRBV19
abundance: few
d_gene: TRBD2
j_gene: TRBJ2-5
len: 14
CDR3nt: TGTGCCAGTGCGTTGGGAGGGGCTGGCGGGACCCAGTACTTC
CDR3aa: CASALGGAGGTQYF

v_gene: TRBV20-1
abundance: many
d_gene: TRBD1
j_gene: TRBJ2-1
len: 14
CDR3nt: TGCAGTGCTAGTAGGGGGCAATCCTACAATGAGCAGTTCTTC
CDR3aa: CSASRGQSYNEQFF

v_gene: TRBV7-8
abundance: few
d_gene: .
j_gene: TRBJ2-1
len: 15
CDR3nt: TGTGCCAGCAGCCCCCGGGACCTCCTCTACAATGAGCAGTTCTTC
CDR3aa: CASSPRDLLYNEQFF

v_gene: TRBV3-1
abundance: few
d_gene: .
j_gene: TRBJ1-1
len: 13
CDR3nt: TGTGCCAGCAGCCCGGCTAGGGGAGGTGAAGCTTTCTTT
CDR3aa: CASSPARGGEAFF

v_gene: TRBV7-3
abundance: few
d_gene: TRBD2
j_gene: TRBJ2-7
len: 17
CDR3nt: TGTGCCAGCAGCCACAGCCCCGGACTAGCGGATACCTACGAGCAGTACTTC
CDR3aa: CASSHSPGLADTYEQYF

v_gene: TRBV20-1
abundance: many
d_gene: .
j_gene: TRBJ1-1
len: 14
CDR3nt: TGCAGTGCTCCGTTACAGGCGGCCGACACTGAAGCTTTCTTT
CDR3aa: CSAPLQAADTEAFF

v_gene: TRBV24-1
abundance: .
d_gene: .
j_gene: TRBJ2-1
len: 18
CDR3nt: TGTGCCACCAACCGCGGCAGGGTTTCGGCCCTTTTCTACAATGAGCAGTTCTTC
CDR3aa: CATNRGRVSALFYNEQFF

v_gene: TRBV5-1
abundance: few
d_gene: TRBD2
j_gene: TRBJ2-3
len: 18
CDR3nt: TGCGCCAGCAGCTCGGGGACTAGCGGGGGACCCGGCACAGATACGCAGTATTTT
CDR3aa: CASSSGTSGGPGTDTQYF

v_gene: TRBV5-1
abundance: few
d_gene: .
j_gene: TRBJ2-2
len: 16
CDR3nt: TGCGCCAGCAGCTTGGGCTCCCGGACCAACACCGGGGAGCTGTTTTTT
CDR3aa: CASSLGSRTNTGELFF

v_gene: TRBV12-3/TRBV12-4
abundance: many
d_gene: .
j_gene: TRBJ1-4
len: 13
CDR3nt: TGTGCCAGCAGTTTATTAGGGGAAGAAAAACTGTTTTTT
CDR3aa: CASSLLGEEKLFF

v_gene: TRBV14
abundance: few
d_gene: .
j_gene: TRBJ2-1
len: 14
CDR3nt: TGTGCCAGCAGCCAAGAACAGCTTGACAATGAGCAGTTCTTC
CDR3aa: CASSQEQLDNEQFF

v_gene: TRBV6-1
abundance: .
d_gene: .
j_gene: TRBJ2-2
len: 14
CDR3nt: TGTGCCAGCTCTGTCAGGCCGAACACCGGGGAGCTGTTTTTT
CDR3aa: CASSVRPNTGELFF

v_gene: TRBV27
abundance: few
d_gene: TRBD2
j_gene: TRBJ2-1
len: 17
CDR3nt: TGTGCCAGCAGTTTACCGACTAGCGGGACATCCTACAATGAGCAGTTCTTC
CDR3aa: CASSLPTSGTSYNEQFF

v_gene: TRBV12-3/TRBV12-4
abundance: many
d_gene: .
j_gene: TRBJ1-1
len: 14
CDR3nt: TGTGCCAGCAGAGCCGGACAGATTCGGGCCGAAGCTTTCTTT
CDR3aa: CASRAGQIRAEAFF

v_gene: TRBV4-1
abundance: .
d_gene: TRBD2
j_gene: TRBJ2-5
len: 18
CDR3nt: TGCGCCAGCAGCCGGGCTGCAGGGGTAGCGGGGGGCCAAGAGACCCAGTACTTC
CDR3aa: CASSRAAGVAGGQETQYF

v_gene: TRBV7-6
abundance: .
d_gene: TRBD1
j_gene: TRBJ2-1
len: 14
CDR3nt: TGTGCCAGCAGCCGGCCGACAGGGAACCATGAGCAGTTCTTC
CDR3aa: CASSRPTGNHEQFF

v_gene: TRBV11-2
abundance: few
d_gene: TRBD2
j_gene: TRBJ2-7
len: 15
CDR3nt: TGTGCCAGCAGCTTATCACTAGCGGAAAGATACGAGCAGTACTTC
CDR3aa: CASSLSLAERYEQYF

v_gene: TRBV5-6
abundance: few
d_gene: .
j_gene: TRBJ2-3
len: 16
CDR3nt: TGTGCCAGCAGCTTGGCCAGAGGGGCCAAGGGAGATACGCAGTATTTT
CDR3aa: CASSLARGAKGDTQYF

v_gene: TRBV5-1
abundance: few
d_gene: TRBD1
j_gene: TRBJ2-4
len: 17
CDR3nt: TGCGCCAGCAGCTCGGGACAGGCAACCCTAGCCAAAAACATTCAGTACTTC
CDR3aa: CASSSGQATLAKNIQYF

v_gene: TRBV3-1
abundance: .
d_gene: .
j_gene: TRBJ2-2
len: 13
CDR3nt: TGTGCCAGCAGCCAAGATACAGGCGGGGAGCTGTTTTTT
CDR3aa: CASSQDTGGELFF

v_gene: TRBV10-3
abundance: many
d_gene: .
j_gene: TRBJ1-1
len: 11
CDR3nt: TGTGCCATCTGGGGGGGAGATGAAGCTTTCTTT
CDR3aa: CAIWGGDEAFF

v_gene: TRBV4-1
abundance: many
d_gene: TRBD1
j_gene: TRBJ2-7
len: 18
CDR3nt: TGCGCCAGCAGCCAATTACTAGTGTACCGGGACAGAGCCTACGAGCAGTACTTC
CDR3aa: CASSQLLVYRDRAYEQYF

v_gene: TRBV25-1
abundance: .
d_gene: .
j_gene: TRBJ2-7
len: 14
CDR3nt: TGTGCCAGCAGGAGAGGGGGAGGGGCCTACGAGCAGTACTTC
CDR3aa: CASRRGGGAYEQYF

v_gene: TRBV12-3/TRBV12-4
abundance: .
d_gene: .
j_gene: TRBJ2-2
len: 15
CDR3nt: TGTGCCAGCAGTTCAAGGCGGGTGGGCACCGGGGAGCTGTTTTTT
CDR3aa: CASSSRRVGTGELFF

v_gene: TRBV15
abundance: few
d_gene: .
j_gene: TRBJ2-2
len: 16
CDR3nt: TGTGCCACCAGAACTGGTGGGACAAAGAACACCGGGGAGCTGTTTTTT
CDR3aa: CATRTGGTKNTGELFF

v_gene: TRBV12-3/TRBV12-4
abundance: .
d_gene: .
j_gene: TRBJ1-1
len: 14
CDR3nt: TGTGCCAGCAGTCTCGGACGGGGAGGGGCTGAAGCTTTCTTT
CDR3aa: CASSLGRGGAEAFF

v_gene: TRBV3-1
abundance: .
d_gene: TRBD1
j_gene: TRBJ1-2
len: 18
CDR3nt: TGTGCCAGCAGCCAAGTCCGACAGGGGGCTACGCTAATCTATGGCTACACCTTC
CDR3aa: CASSQVRQGATLIYGYTF